This TCR beta chain was sequenced for a study of beta chain features in type 1 diabetes. One heparinised draw of blood, averaging around 120 mL, came from each donor. Turning to this clone: Its antigen remains unknown.

The investigators reverse transcribed all of the isolated RNA, so they sequenced expressed TCRB transcripts. Assay: immunoSEQ multiplex PCR; the TCRdb copy retains only in-frame clones and omits some. The sample lists 200,000 to 250,000 clones; approximately 15% were seen once. Per germline, CDR1 MNHEY and CDR2 SMNVEV (reference sequence). Trimming removed 8 bases from V and 0 bases from J, with 7 bases in between. The CDR3 covers 12 residues. Overall study findings and caveats: Comparison showed that naive, central memory and Treg TCRB repertoires appeared more similar among patients than among healthy donors. The study found moderately but significantly shorter TCRB CDR3s in all four CD4+ subsets of Type 1 diabetes patients. Diminished insertions and augmented deletions at VDJ junctions characterized type 1 diabetes patients.

The receptor was isolated from a man under 40 with type 1 diabetes. V gene TRBV27 combines with J gene TRBJ1-2, with D possibly being TRBD1 (5 bases). The sample consisted of naive CD4+ T cells from blood. In DNA form, the CDR3 reads TGTGCCAGCGGGGGGACTAACTATGGCTACACCTTC. It translates to CASGGTNYGYTF.